This T cell receptor beta chain was retrieved from a study of cytomegalovirus exposure and HLA in healthy donors. Broader study findings: Certain sequence variants were highly shared and formed a cluster, and this cluster was likely a sequencing artifact. DRB1 had the most TCR associations and HLA-C the fewest, a later analysis found, with rates varying by HLA locus.

PCR employed 60 Vbeta and 13 Jbeta primers. The table came from immunoSEQ multiplex PCR; TCRdb's copy has only in-frame clones and leaves some out. The sample includes 180,000 or so clones, about 85% of them seen just once. Comments on this clone: Its specificity is unknown.

The germline V and J ends were trimmed by 4 bases and 1 base, with 11 bases remaining between them. CDR1 is LNHDA and CDR2 is SQIVND in the germline V gene (reference sequence). The CDR3 is 14 residues long. What was sequenced was PBMCs. The rearrangement joins TRBV19 to TRBJ2-7; D possibly corresponds to TRBD2 (6 bases). The receptor comes from a girl aged 10-17 years in good health and CMV-seropositive. DNA for the CDR3: TGTGCCAGTAGTACCGGGAGATGGTCCTACGAGCAGTACTTC. It is translated as CASSTGRWSYEQYF.